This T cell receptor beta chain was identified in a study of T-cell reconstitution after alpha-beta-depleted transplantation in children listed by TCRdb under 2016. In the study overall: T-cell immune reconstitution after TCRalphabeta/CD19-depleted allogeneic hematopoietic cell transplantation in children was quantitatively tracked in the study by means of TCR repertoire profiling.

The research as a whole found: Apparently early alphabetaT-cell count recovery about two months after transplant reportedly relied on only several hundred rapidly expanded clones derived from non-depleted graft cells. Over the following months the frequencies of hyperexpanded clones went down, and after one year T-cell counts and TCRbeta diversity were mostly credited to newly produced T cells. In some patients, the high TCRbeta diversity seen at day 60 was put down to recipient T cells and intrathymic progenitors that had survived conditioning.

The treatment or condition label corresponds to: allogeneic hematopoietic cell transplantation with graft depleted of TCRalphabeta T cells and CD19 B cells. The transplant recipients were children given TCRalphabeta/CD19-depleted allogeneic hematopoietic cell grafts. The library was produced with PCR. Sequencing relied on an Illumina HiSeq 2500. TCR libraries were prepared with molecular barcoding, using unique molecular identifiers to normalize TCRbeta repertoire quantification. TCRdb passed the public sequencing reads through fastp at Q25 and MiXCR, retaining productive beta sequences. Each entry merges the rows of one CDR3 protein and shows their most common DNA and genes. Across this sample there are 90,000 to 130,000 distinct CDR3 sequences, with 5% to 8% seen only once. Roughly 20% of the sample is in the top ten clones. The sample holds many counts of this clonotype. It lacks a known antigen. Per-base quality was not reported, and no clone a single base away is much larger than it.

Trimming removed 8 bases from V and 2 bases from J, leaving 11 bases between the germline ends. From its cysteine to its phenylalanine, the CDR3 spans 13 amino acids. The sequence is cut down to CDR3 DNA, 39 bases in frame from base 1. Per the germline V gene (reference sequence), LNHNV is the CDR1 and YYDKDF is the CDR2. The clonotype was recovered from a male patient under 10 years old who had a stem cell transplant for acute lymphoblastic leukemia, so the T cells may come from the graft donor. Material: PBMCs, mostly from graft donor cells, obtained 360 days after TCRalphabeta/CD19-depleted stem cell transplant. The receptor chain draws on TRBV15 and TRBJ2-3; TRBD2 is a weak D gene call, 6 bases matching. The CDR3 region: CATSGEYTDTQYF. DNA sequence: TGTGCCACCTCGGGGGAATACACAGATACGCAGTATTTT.